The sequence of this TCR beta chain was determined in a study of T-cell memory formation after mild COVID-19. Study-level results: Mainly in CM and EM were contracting CD4+ clones; CD8+ were in EMRA.

CDR3 length: 15 amino acids. The V gene lost 6 bases and the J gene lost 5 bases, with 19 bases spanning the gap. From germline, CDR1 is SGHAT and CDR2 FQNNGV. A single record per CDR3 protein comes from TCRdb applying MiXCR to the 5' RACE reads. The table shows about 430,000 distinct CDR3 sequences, with more than 15% occurring only once. This clonotype occurred a few times. The antigen remains unidentified. The sample comprised PBMCs or a T cell subset sorted from them (not recorded which). The genes are TRBV11-2 and TRBJ1-1, with D uncertain. The sequence was collected from a man aged 18 to 29 who had mild COVID-19 (a few samples of this study predate the infection). Cell type and time point are not known. CDR3 residues: CASSPAMAHGTEAFF. CDR3 sequence (DNA): TGTGCCAGCAGTCCCGCGATGGCTCACGGGACTGAAGCTTTCTTT.